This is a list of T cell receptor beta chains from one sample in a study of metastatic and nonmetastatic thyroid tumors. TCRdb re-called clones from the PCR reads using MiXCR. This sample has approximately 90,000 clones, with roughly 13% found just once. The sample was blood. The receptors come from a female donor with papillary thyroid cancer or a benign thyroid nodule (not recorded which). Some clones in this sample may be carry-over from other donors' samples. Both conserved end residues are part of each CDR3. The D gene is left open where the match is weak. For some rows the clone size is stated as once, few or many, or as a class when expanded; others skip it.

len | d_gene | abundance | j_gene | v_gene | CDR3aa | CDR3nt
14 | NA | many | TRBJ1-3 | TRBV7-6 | CASTQRESGNTIYF | TGTGCCAGCACCCAGAGGGAGTCTGGAAACACCATATATTTT
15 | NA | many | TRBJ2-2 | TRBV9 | CASSVAVGSTGELFF | TGTGCCAGCAGCGTAGCGGTGGGGAGCACCGGGGAGCTGTTTTTT
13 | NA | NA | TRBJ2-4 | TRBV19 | CASSINAKNIKYF | TGTGCCAGTAGTATTAACGCGAAAAACATTAAGTACTTC
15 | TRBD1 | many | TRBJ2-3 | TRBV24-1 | CATRANRGITDTQYF | TGTGCCACCAGAGCCAACAGGGGTATTACAGATACGCAGTATTTT
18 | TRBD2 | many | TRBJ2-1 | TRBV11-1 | CASSPGLAGPLSYNEQFF | TGTGCCAGCAGCCCGGGACTAGCGGGCCCTCTCTCCTACAATGAGCAGTTCTTC
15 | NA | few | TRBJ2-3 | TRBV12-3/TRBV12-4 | CASGWRSRGTDTQYF | TGTGCCAGCGGCTGGCGAAGCAGGGGCACAGATACGCAGTATTTT
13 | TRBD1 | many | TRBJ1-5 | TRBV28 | CASTPGGEQPQHF | TGTGCCAGCACCCCAGGGGGCGAACAGCCCCAGCATTTT
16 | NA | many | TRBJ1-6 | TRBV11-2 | CASSLEGGREGSPLHF | TGTGCCAGCAGCTTAGAGGGCGGCAGGGAAGGCTCACCCCTCCACTTT
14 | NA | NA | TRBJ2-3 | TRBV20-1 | CSARTVASTDTQYF | TGCAGTGCTAGGACAGTCGCTAGCACAGATACTCAGTATTTT
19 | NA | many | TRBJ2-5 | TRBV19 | CATHQLGFRVTREQETQYF | TGTGCCACCCATCAATTGGGGTTTCGGGTCACGAGGGAGCAAGAGACCCAGTACTTC
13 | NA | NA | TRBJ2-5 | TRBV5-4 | CASSLVREETQYF | TGTGCCAGCAGCTTGGTTAGGGAAGAGACCCAGTACTTC
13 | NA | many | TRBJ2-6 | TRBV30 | CACAGLGANVLTF | TGTGCCTGCGCAGGGTTAGGGGCCAACGTCCTGACTTTC
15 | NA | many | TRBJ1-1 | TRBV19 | CASSIALGGWTEAFF | TGTGCCAGTAGTATCGCTTTGGGGGGTTGGACTGAAGCTTTCTTT
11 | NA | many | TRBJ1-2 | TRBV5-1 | CASSSGGGYTF | TGCGCCAGCAGCTCTGGGGGCGGCTACACCTTC
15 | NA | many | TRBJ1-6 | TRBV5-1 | CASSLDGQTNSPLHF | TGCGCCAGCAGCTTGGATGGACAGACCAATTCACCCCTCCACTTT
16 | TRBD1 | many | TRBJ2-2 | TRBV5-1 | CASSLAGTGDTGELFF | TGCGCCAGCAGCTTGGCGGGGACAGGGGACACCGGGGAGCTGTTTTTT
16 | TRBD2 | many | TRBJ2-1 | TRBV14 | CASSPLAGSSYNEQFF | TGTGCCAGCAGCCCCTTAGCGGGAAGCTCCTACAATGAGCAGTTCTTC
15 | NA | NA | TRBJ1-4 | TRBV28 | CASSPGSLANEKLFF | TGTGCCAGCAGCCCAGGATCCCTGGCTAATGAAAAACTGTTTTTT
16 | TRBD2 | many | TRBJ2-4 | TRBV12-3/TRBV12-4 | CASSPSREGRGDIQYF | TGTGCCAGCAGTCCCTCGCGGGAGGGCCGGGGGGACATTCAGTACTTC
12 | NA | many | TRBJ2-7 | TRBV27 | CASGVVGYEQYF | TGTGCCAGCGGGGTGGTGGGTTACGAGCAGTACTTC
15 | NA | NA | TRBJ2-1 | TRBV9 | CASSEGVSPYDEQFF | TGTGCCAGCAGCGAGGGGGTGAGCCCCTACGATGAGCAGTTCTTC
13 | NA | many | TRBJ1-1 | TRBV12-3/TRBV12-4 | CASSLLANTEAFF | TGTGCCAGCAGTTTACTAGCGAACACTGAAGCTTTCTTT
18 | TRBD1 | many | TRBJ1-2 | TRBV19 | CASTPTGTGASRGNGYTF | TGTGCCAGTACGCCCACCGGGACAGGGGCTTCTCGTGGTAATGGCTACACCTTC
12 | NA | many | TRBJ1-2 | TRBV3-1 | CASSHQRYGYTF | TGTGCCAGCAGCCACCAGCGCTATGGCTACACCTTC
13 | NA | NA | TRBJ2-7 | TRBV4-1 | CASSQVEGSEQYF | TGCGCCAGCAGCCAAGTTGAGGGAAGCGAGCAGTACTTC
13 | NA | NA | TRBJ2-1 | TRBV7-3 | CASSLNGKGEQFF | TGTGCCAGCAGCTTAAACGGGAAGGGTGAGCAGTTCTTC
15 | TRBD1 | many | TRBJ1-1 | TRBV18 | CASSTTGQLNTEAFF | TGTGCCAGCTCAACCACGGGACAGCTGAACACTGAAGCTTTCTTT
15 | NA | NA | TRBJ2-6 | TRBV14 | CASSQLLPGANVLTF | TGTGCCAGCAGCCAACTACTCCCTGGGGCCAACGTCCTGACTTTC
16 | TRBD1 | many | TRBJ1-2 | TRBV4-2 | CASSQGQGLALYGYTF | TGTGCCAGCAGCCAAGGACAGGGACTAGCTTTATATGGCTACACCTTC
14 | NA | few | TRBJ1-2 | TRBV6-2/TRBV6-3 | CASSSNNRRDGYTF | TGTGCCAGCAGTTCCAATAACCGACGGGATGGCTACACCTTC
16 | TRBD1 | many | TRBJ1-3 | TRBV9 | CASSARQGGSGNTIYF | TGTGCCAGCAGCGCACGACAGGGAGGTTCTGGAAACACCATATATTTT
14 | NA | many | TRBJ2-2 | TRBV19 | CASSIAGQIGELFF | TGTGCCAGTAGTATAGCGGGCCAAATCGGGGAGCTGTTTTTT
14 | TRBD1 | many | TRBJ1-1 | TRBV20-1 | CSARSGTGNTEAFF | TGCAGTGCTAGATCCGGGACAGGGAACACTGAAGCTTTCTTT
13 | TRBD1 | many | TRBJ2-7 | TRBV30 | CAWSATGDYEQYF | TGTGCCTGGAGTGCCACAGGGGACTACGAGCAGTACTTC
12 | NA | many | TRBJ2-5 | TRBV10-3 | CAISVRGETQYF | TGTGCCATCAGTGTAAGGGGAGAGACCCAGTACTTC
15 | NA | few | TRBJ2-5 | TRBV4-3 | CASSQDARAGETQYF | TGCGCCAGCAGCCAAGATGCCCGGGCCGGGGAGACCCAGTACTTC
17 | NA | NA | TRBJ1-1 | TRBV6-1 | CASLKGGQRVLNTEAFF | TGTGCCAGCCTAAAAGGGGGGCAGCGAGTATTGAACACTGAAGCTTTCTTT
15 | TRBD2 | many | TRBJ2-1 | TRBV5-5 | CASSSRAGEGGEQFF | TGTGCCAGCAGCTCGCGTGCGGGAGAGGGTGGTGAGCAGTTCTTC
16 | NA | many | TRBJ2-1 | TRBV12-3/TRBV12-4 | CASTSLWERSYNEPFF | TGTGCCAGCACCTCCCTGTGGGAGCGCTCTTACAATGAGCCGTTCTTC
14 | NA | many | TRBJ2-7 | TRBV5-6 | CASSFVSGGGEQYF | TGTGCCAGCAGCTTTGTGTCAGGGGGAGGGGAGCAGTACTTC
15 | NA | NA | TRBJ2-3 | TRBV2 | CASSESGSSTDTQYF | TGTGCCAGCAGTGAATCGGGCAGTAGCACAGATACGCAGTATTTT
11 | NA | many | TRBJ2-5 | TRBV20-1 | CSADIGTSNLF | TGCAGTGCAGACATTGGGACAAGCAACTTATTC
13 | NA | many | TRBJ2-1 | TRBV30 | CAWTWGGGNEQFF | TGTGCCTGGACCTGGGGAGGGGGCAATGAGCAGTTCTTC
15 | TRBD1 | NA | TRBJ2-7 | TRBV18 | CASSRGQGGIYEQYF | TGTGCCAGCTCACGGGGACAGGGTGGAATTTACGAGCAGTACTTC
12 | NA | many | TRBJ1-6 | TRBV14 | CASSQVPGSLHF | TGTGCCAGCAGCCAAGTCCCGGGATCCCTCCACTTT
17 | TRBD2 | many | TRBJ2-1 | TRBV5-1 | CASSSQLAGGRGNEQFF | TGCGCCAGCAGCTCTCAACTAGCGGGAGGGCGCGGCAATGAGCAGTTCTTC
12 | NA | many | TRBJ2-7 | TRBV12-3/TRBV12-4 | CASSFDGYEQYF | TGTGCCAGCAGTTTCGACGGCTACGAGCAGTACTTC
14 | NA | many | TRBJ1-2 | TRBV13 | CASSLVLDNYGYTF | TGTGCCAGCAGCTTAGTACTCGACAACTATGGCTACACCTTC
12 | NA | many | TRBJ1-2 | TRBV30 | CAWSRDLKGYTF | TGTGCCTGGAGTAGGGACCTGAAGGGCTACACCTTC
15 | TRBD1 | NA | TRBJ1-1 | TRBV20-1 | CSASRQGREDTEAFF | TGCAGTGCTTCCCGACAGGGGCGGGAAGACACTGAAGCTTTCTTT
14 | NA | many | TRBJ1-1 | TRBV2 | CASRVQGRYTEAFF | TGTGCCAGCAGGGTCCAGGGGAGGTACACTGAAGCTTTCTTT
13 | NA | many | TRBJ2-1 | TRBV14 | CASSRDLLNEQFF | TGTGCCAGCAGCAGGGACTTACTCAATGAGCAGTTCTTC
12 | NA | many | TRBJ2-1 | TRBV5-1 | CASSLEESEQFF | TGCGCCAGCAGCCTAGAAGAGAGCGAGCAGTTCTTC
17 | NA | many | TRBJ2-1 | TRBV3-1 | CASSQDCRTGSGNEQFF | TGTGCCAGCAGCCAAGATTGTAGAACAGGTAGTGGCAATGAGCAGTTCTTC
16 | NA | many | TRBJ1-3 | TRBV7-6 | CASSSNPGSIGNTIYF | TGTGCCAGCAGCTCCAACCCCGGGTCTATTGGAAACACCATATATTTT
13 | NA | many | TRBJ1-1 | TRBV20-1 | CSAGDSFHPRAFF | TGCAGTGCCGGAGACAGTTTTCACCCCAGGGCTTTCTTT
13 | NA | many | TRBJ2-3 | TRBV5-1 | CASSLGRENPQYF | TGCGCCAGCAGCTTGGGGAGGGAGAACCCCCAGTATTTT
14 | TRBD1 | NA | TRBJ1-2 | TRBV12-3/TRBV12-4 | CASRSGTGGYGYTF | TGTGCCAGCAGATCCGGGACAGGGGGATATGGCTACACCTTC
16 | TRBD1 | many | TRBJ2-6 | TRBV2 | CASRYRGSSGANVLTF | TGTGCCAGCAGGTACAGGGGTAGCTCTGGGGCCAACGTCCTGACTTTC